This T cell receptor beta chain was sequenced in a study of cytomegalovirus exposure and HLA in healthy donors. The overall study: The approximately 110 validation repertoires used a platform that matched the one used for the roughly 650 first-cohort repertoires, as a later analysis reported.

This CDR3 contains 14 residues. J lost 3 bases, V lost 0 bases, and 3 bases had no gene match. Germline V gene data show CDR1 as SGHRS and CDR2 as YFSETQ. For this clone: What it binds is unknown. Other DNA variants within this sample encode the same CDR3.

Study-wide results and caveats: The study put 150 to 200 TCR beta chains on its list as cytomegalovirus-associated.

This table comes from immunoSEQ multiplex PCR, and its TCRdb copy is limited to in-frame clones, with some not included. This repertoire shows some 260,000 clones, roughly 84% found once; its top ten account for more than 10%. The source material was PBMCs. This chain connects TRBV5-1 to TRBJ2-7; 7 bases are shared with TRBD1. The receptor was isolated from a young man in good health and CMV-seropositive. The CDR3 loop is CASSLGQGYYEQYF. The CDR3 DNA follows: TGCGCCAGCAGCTTGGGACAGGGCTACTACGAGCAGTACTTC.